This TCR beta chain appears in the sequencing data of a study of human T cells and chemical hapten exposure. Turning to the study itself: It was small differences in pooled library volume that mainly caused per-sample TCR yields to vary.

The sample's time point: patch test 3, about 24 weeks after DPC sensitization. This sample's treatment: therapeutic diphenylcyclopropenone sensitization with weekly scalp DPC. Whole-study results and caveats: Positively correlated with patch test score were the counts of PT1 expanded TCRs.

On this clonotype: Its antigen is unknown.

CDR1 is KGHSH and CDR2 is LQKENI in the germline V gene. V dropped 3 bases and J dropped 0 bases, with 12 bases sitting between them. CDR3 length: 15 amino acids. One entry per CDR3 protein, called by TCRdb with MiXCR from the RACE reads. The profile covers more than 150,000 distinct CDR3 sequences, with approximately 26% appearing a single time and 2.5% taken by the ten largest. This sequence was found in a woman aged 40 to 49 with alopecia areata. Some clones in this sample may be carry-over from other donors' samples. Sample: whole blood, taken in connection with sensitization to the hapten diphenylcyclopropenone (DPC). This chain connects TRBV18 to TRBJ2-7, with D hard to call. CDR3 loop: CASSPGGRPSYEQYF. The DNA of the CDR3 is TGTGCCAGCTCACCTGGCGGCAGGCCCTCCTACGAGCAGTACTTC.